Listed here are 24 T cell receptor gamma chains from one sample, sequenced in a study of γδ T cells in repeated Plasmodium falciparum infection. Vgamma9/Vdelta2+ and Vdelta2-negative gammadelta T cells were flow-sorted from PBMC for bulk sequencing. TCRdb applied CATT to the multiplex PCR reads for clone calling. Seen here are around 25,000 gamma-chain clones, roughly 3.1% observed once, and the top ten hold approximately 30%. Sequencing was performed on gamma-delta T cells from blood. These receptors came from a pool of human donors (malaria-infected and uninfected, not separated).

This clone was observed a handful of times. This DNA's translation differs at residue 6 from TCRdb's protein, which comes from a much larger clone; a read error is likely, and the protein shown is translated from the DNA. This rearrangement joins TRGV5 to TRGJ1 or TRGJ2. This CDR3 is built from 11 residues. The junction had 10 bases not matched to a gene; V was cut back by 6 bases and J by 11 bases. CDR1 is VINAFY, CDR2 YDVSNSKD, per germline. CDR3 bases: TGTGCCACCTGGACTCCAAGTGAGAAACTCTTT. Translation: CATWTPSEKLF.

There are many counts of this clone. The TCRdb protein comes from a much larger clone and disagrees with this DNA's translation at residue 4, likely due to a read error; the protein given here is derived from the DNA. V and J are TRGV9 and TRGJP. TCRdb is silent on the J gene; assignment here came from matching the DNA to germline. Per the germline V gene, CDR1 is GITISATS and CDR2 is ISYDGTV (reference sequence). V lost 8 bases and J lost 4; bases outside the gene matches: 8. The CDR3 length is 16 residues. Here the CDR3 reads CALSRSQELGKKIKVF. CDR3 DNA: TGTGCCTTGTCGAGAAGTCAAGAGTTGGGCAAAAAAATCAAGGTATTT.

This clone showed up many times. V gene TRGV3 combines with J gene TRGJ1 or TRGJ2. Germline CDR1 VTNTFY, CDR2 YDVSTARD (reference sequence). After removal of 5 bases from V and 15 bases from J, the junction contained 22 bases not matched to a gene. This CDR3 comprises 14 residues. In nucleotides, the CDR3 is TGTGCCACCTGGGTCCCTCCCGGGTCCCTGGAGATACTCTTT. Protein: CATWVPPGSLEILF.

This clone was detected many times. A far bigger clonotype differs at one base, so this is likely a read error. The same CDR3 is also encoded by other DNA sequences in this sample. The V gene is listed as TRGV9; no J gene was called. Germline V CDR1 and CDR2: GITISATS, ISYDGTV (reference sequence). CDR3 length equals 14 residues. CDR3 loop: CALWEGASYYKKLF. The CDR3 bases are TGTGCCTTGTGGGAGGGGGCTAGTTATTATAAGAAGCTCTTT.

This clone was seen at least ten times. The chain combines TRGV5 with TRGJP1. J gave up 3 bases and V 0 bases, and 1 base lay outside the gene matches. Per the germline V gene, CDR1 is VINAFY and CDR2 is YDVSNSKD. The CDR3 contains 14 residues. The CDR3 coding sequence is TGTGCCACCTGGGACAGGCCCACTGGTTGGTTCAAGATATTT. Translated: CATWDRPTGWFKIF.

This clone appeared many times. The amino acid sequence in TCRdb belongs to a much larger clone and departs from this DNA's translation at residue 8, likely a sequencing read error; the sequence shown is translated from the DNA. The gene calls are TRGV4 and TRGJ1 or TRGJ2. The J gene, absent from TCRdb, was called here by matching the DNA to germline. The V gene end was trimmed by 0 bases and the J gene end by 3 bases; junction bases not matched to a gene: 5. This CDR3 has 14 residues. CDR1 EGSTGY and CDR2 YDSYTSSV come from the germline V gene. This chain's CDR3 is CATWDGATYYKKLF. The CDR3 coding sequence is TGTGCCACCTGGGATGGGGCGACTTATTATAAGAAACTCTTT.

The V gene was identified as TRGV4, while no J gene was called. Germline V gene data show CDR1 as EGSTGY and CDR2 as YDSYTSSV. The CDR3 extends over 16 amino acids. CDR3 loop: CATWDGCDRICYKELF. CDR3 DNA sequence: TGTGCCACCTGGGATGGTTGCGACCGAATTTGTTATAAGGAACTATTT.

At least ten counts were recorded for this clone. V gene TRGV8 combines with J gene TRGJ1 or TRGJ2. The V segment lost 4 bases and the J segment 4 bases; nucleotides outside the gene matches: 4. The CDR3 covers 12 residues. Germline V gives CDR1 VENAVY, CDR2 YDSYNSRV. The CDR3 region is CATWETYYKKLF. CDR3 sequence (DNA): TGTGCCACCTGGGAAACATATTATAAGAAACTCTTT.

This clone has ten or more counts. The protein held in TCRdb is that of a much larger clone and does not match this DNA's translation at residue 6, likely because of a read error; the protein shown is translated from the DNA. The V call is TRGV3, the J call TRGJ1 or TRGJ2. No J gene was available from TCRdb, and it was assigned here by a germline match of the DNA. V shed 2 bases and J 4 bases; nucleotides not matched to a gene: 8. CDR1 and CDR2 (germline): VTNTFY, YDVSTARD (reference sequence). The CDR3 sequence is 14 residues long. CDR3 DNA: TGTGCCACCTGGGACAAGCCAGAATATTATAAGAAACTCTTT. Translation gives CATWDKPEYYKKLF.

About this clone itself: Translating this DNA gives a protein that differs at residue 4 from the TCRdb one, which belongs to a much larger clone; a read error is likely, and the protein shown is this translation. The genes are TRGV9 and TRGJ1 or TRGJ2. The J gene was missing in TCRdb and was found by matching the end of the DNA to germline. The CDR3 consists of 14 residues. Germline loops: CDR1 GITISATS, CDR2 ISYDGTV (reference sequence). The CDR3 coding sequence is TGTGCCTTGCGGGAGGTGCTCTGGTATTATAAGAAACTCTTT. Protein sequence: CALREVLWYYKKLF.

Comments on this clone: The protein TCRdb gives is from a much larger clone and does not agree with this DNA's translation at residue 3, likely a read error; the protein shown here comes from the DNA. This chain joins TRGV8 and TRGJ1 or TRGJ2. The J gene is absent in TCRdb and was assigned here via DNA matching to germline. The CDR3 totals 14 residues. Per germline, CDR1 VENAVY and CDR2 YDSYNSRV. The chain's CDR3 is CAAWDNSNRDKKLF. DNA of the CDR3: TGTGCCGCCTGGGATAATTCGAATCGGGATAAGAAACTCTTT.

This clone has at least ten counts. A read error likely explains why the TCRdb protein, taken from a much larger clone, differs from this DNA's translation at residue 3; the protein shown is translated from the DNA. V usage is TRGV9 and J usage is TRGJ1 or TRGJ2. In the absence of a J gene in TCRdb, the DNA was matched to germline to assign it here. There are 11 residues in the CDR3. Germline V gene sequence: CDR1 GITISATS, CDR2 ISYDGTV (reference sequence). CDR3 in DNA: TGTGCCTCGTGGGACGAAGTTAAGAAACTCTTT. Translating gives CASWDEVKKLF.

This clone was detected many times. The mismatch at residue 6 between this DNA's translation and the TCRdb protein of a much larger clone likely reflects a read error; the protein shown is translated from the DNA. The chain has TRGV9 and TRGJ1 or TRGJ2. Matching the DNA to germline supplied the J gene, which TCRdb does not give. After removal of 4 bases from V and 5 bases from J, the junction contained 14 bases not matched to a gene. The CDR3 is made up of 15 amino acids. Germline V gene sequence: CDR1 GITISATS, CDR2 ISYDGTV (reference sequence). CDR3 sequence: CALWDHLQGNYKKLF. CDR3 bases: TGTGCCTTGTGGGACCACCTGCAAGGGAATTATAAGAAACTCTTT.

This clone was observed a handful of times. This DNA's translation and the protein TCRdb lists, from a much larger clone, do not match at residue 11, likely due to a read error; the protein shown is translated from the DNA. V usage is TRGV9 and J usage is TRGJ1 or TRGJ2. In the absence of a J gene in TCRdb, the DNA was matched to germline to assign it here. CDR1 is GITISATS and CDR2 is ISYDGTV in the germline V gene (reference sequence). Germline trimming cut 0 bases from V and 3 bases from J; bases unmatched to any gene: 17. The CDR3 runs to 18 residues. This chain's CDR3 is CALWEVRRTPATYYKKLF. The CDR3 DNA reads TGTGCCTTGTGGGAGGTGAGGAGAACTCCGGCGACTTATTATAAGAAACTCTTT.

This clone turned up a few times. The protein TCRdb lists belongs to a much larger clone and differs from this DNA's translation at residue 9, which points to a read error; the protein shown is made from the DNA. The chain carries TRGV9 and TRGJ1 or TRGJ2. TCRdb lists no J gene, so it was determined here by aligning the DNA to germline. The J segment lost 5 bases and the V segment lost 2 bases, leaving 9 bases of the junction unmatched. The germline V gene encodes CDR1 GITISATS and CDR2 ISYDGTV (reference sequence). This CDR3 spans 14 amino acids. The CDR3 loop reads CALWEGPTHYKKLF. The DNA of the CDR3 is TGTGCCTTGTGGGAGGGACCTACTCATTATAAGAAACTCTTT.

Turning to this clone: The mismatch at residue 9 between this DNA's translation and the TCRdb protein of a much larger clone likely reflects a read error; the protein shown is translated from the DNA. V gene assignment gives TRGV3, but the J gene was left uncalled. The CDR3 sequence is 11 residues long. Germline CDR1 VTNTFY, CDR2 YDVSTARD (reference sequence). CDR3 bases: TGTGCCACCTGGGACAGGCGTTGCGAACTCTTT. Its translation: CATWDRRCELF.

At least ten counts were recorded for this clone. This likely reflects a read error, since a far larger clone is one base away. The identical CDR3 is also encoded by other nucleotide sequences in the sample. The V call is TRGV8, the J call TRGJ1 or TRGJ2. This CDR3 comprises 15 residues. CDR1 is VENAVY, CDR2 YDSYNSRV, per germline. For the CDR3, the DNA is TGTGCCACCTGGGATAGAAGGCCCCATTATTATAAGAAGCTCTTT. Translated, it gives CATWDRRPHYYKKLF.

About this clone itself: The protein that TCRdb holds for this DNA derives from a much larger clone and differs from the translated DNA at residue 15, which likely indicates a read error; the protein shown here is translated from the DNA. TRGV9 is the V gene, and the J gene was not called. Germline V gene sequence: CDR1 GITISATS, CDR2 ISYDGTV (reference sequence). The CDR3 is made up of 17 amino acids. CDR3 protein: CALWEAAAAQNYYKRLF. CDR3 DNA sequence: TGTGCCTTGTGGGAGGCCGCAGCTGCTCAGAATTATTATAAGAGACTCTTT.

This clone was observed many times. A far larger clone is a single base away, which makes a read error likely. This specimen includes other DNA sequences encoding the same CDR3. The V gene call reads TRGV9; no J gene was called. The CDR3 extends over 12 amino acids. Germline lookup yields CDR1 GITISATS and CDR2 ISYDGTV (reference sequence). In DNA, the CDR3 is TGTGCCTTGTGGGAAGATTATTATAAGAAGCTCTTT. Translated, it gives CALWEDYYKKLF.

Many counts were recorded for this clone. The protein in TCRdb stems from a much larger clone and differs at residue 8 from this DNA's translation, likely a read error; here the protein is translated from the DNA. The sample has other DNA sequences that encode this CDR3 too. The chain joins TRGV8 to TRGJ1 or TRGJ2. Germline assignment: CDR1 VENAVY and CDR2 YDSYNSRV. The CDR3 extends over 12 amino acids. Trimming cost V 0 bases and J 10 bases; bases outside gene matches: 6. The CDR3, as DNA: TGTGCCACCTGGGATAGGCCGAGGAAGAAACTCTTT. It translates to CATWDRPRKKLF.

Ten or more counts support this clone. A read error likely explains this, since a far larger clone differs by one base. The chain carries TRGV5 and TRGJ1 or TRGJ2. This CDR3 is built from 11 residues. Germline trimming cut 3 bases from V and 12 bases from J; bases unmatched to any gene: 8. Germline assignment: CDR1 VINAFY and CDR2 YDVSNSKD. Here the CDR3 reads CATWDGPGKLF. The CDR3 coding sequence is TGTGCCACCTGGGACGGCCCAGGGAAACTCTTT.

In its sample, this clone was seen many times. TCRdb attributes to this sequence the protein of a much larger clone, which differs from the DNA translation at residue 11; a read error is likely, and the protein displayed is translated from the DNA. The chain recombines TRGV4 with TRGJ1 or TRGJ2. Germline lookup yields CDR1 EGSTGY and CDR2 YDSYTSSV. The CDR3 extends over 13 amino acids. CDR3 sequence: CATWDGRLYKRLF. In DNA, the CDR3 is TGTGCCACCTGGGATGGGCGGCTTTATAAGAGACTCTTT.

The sample holds many counts of this clone. This chain uses TRGV3 with TRGJ1 or TRGJ2. This CDR3 has 15 amino acids. Germline values: CDR1 VTNTFY, CDR2 YDVSTARD (reference sequence). The junction had 10 bases not matched to a gene; V was cut back by 5 bases and J by 0 bases. In DNA form, the CDR3 reads TGTGCCACCTGGGCCAAGGGGCCGAATTATTATAAGAAACTCTTT. It specifies CATWAKGPNYYKKLF.

At least ten counts were recorded for this clone. The protein that TCRdb holds for this DNA derives from a much larger clone and differs from the translated DNA at residue 13, which likely indicates a read error; the protein shown here is translated from the DNA. TRGV9 is the V gene, and the J gene was not called. CDR3 length: 15 amino acids. CDR1 and CDR2 from the germline V gene are GITISATS and ISYDGTV (reference sequence). This CDR3 is CALWEPPVGKKIEVF. CDR3 in DNA: TGTGCCTTGTGGGAGCCCCCGGTGGGCAAAAAAATCGAGGTATTT.